This T cell receptor (beta chain) was recorded in a study of OX40 agonist ivuxolimab in advanced cancers. Clones were read by immunoSEQ multiplex PCR, and TCRdb kept only the in-frame ones, dropping some. The sample lists under 25,000 clones, approximately 80% occurring once. This clone showed up just once. This sequence originates from an adult with an advanced solid tumor such as melanoma, head and neck, liver or kidney cancer. The material was CD4+ or CD8+ T cells sorted from blood, obtained in a trial of the OX40 agonist ivuxolimab.

The CDR3, as DNA: TGTGCCAGCAGCTTGGACCCAGGGTCGGATCAGCCCCAGCATTTT. Translating it yields CASSLDPGSDQPQHF. The chain has TRBV5-5 and TRBJ1-5; D might be TRBD1 (5 bases). From germline, CDR1 is SGHKS and CDR2 YYEKEE (reference sequence). The CDR3 spans 15 residues. Trimming cost V 0 bases and J 5 bases, with 12 bases left between them.